Described below is a single T cell receptor (beta chain) sequence and its context. This entry comes from a study of T-cell memory formation after mild COVID-19. The V gene's germline CDR1 is SGDLS and CDR2 YYNGEE. Trimming took off 4 bases at V and 5 bases at J, with 18 bases between the two ends. The CDR3 loop spans 15 amino acids. TCRdb re-called the 5' RACE reads through MiXCR, storing one row per CDR3 protein. The sample includes about 90,000 distinct CDR3 sequences, roughly an eighth of them seen just once. The V gene is TRBV9, the J gene TRBJ2-5, with D possibly being TRBD2 (6 bases). The sequenced sample was PBMCs or a T cell subset sorted from them (not recorded which). This clonotype was sampled from an adult woman who had mild COVID-19 (a few samples of this study predate the infection). Cell type and time point are not known. CDR3 bases: TGTGCCAGCAGCCTGGGACTCTCAAACCGGGAGACCCAGTACTTC. It codes for CASSLGLSNRETQYF. The variable domain in full, with the rest retrieved from reference TRBV9 and TRBJ2-5, is DSGVTQTPKHLITATGQRVTLRCSPRSGDLSVYWYQQSLDQGLQFLIQYYNGEERAKGNILERFSAQQFPDLHSELNLSSLELGDSALYFCASSLGLSNRETQYFGPGTRLLVL.